This T cell receptor beta chain was captured in a study of blood T cells in healthy people across ages. Study-wide points: Naive T cell percentage showed a strong correlation with TCR beta diversity.

This clonotype was detected only a few times. The antigen is not known. The CDR3 extends over 15 amino acids. Per germline, CDR1 MNHNS and CDR2 SASEGT. The J segment lost 1 base and the V segment lost 6 bases, leaving 8 bases of the junction unmatched. Then a second PCR, running roughly 7 to 11 cycles, was carried out with a sample-barcoded 5' primer and a J-beta primer mix. Tagging of each cDNA molecule was performed by a template-switch adaptor with 12 random nucleotides. TCRdb analysed the 5' RACE reads with MiXCR anew, one entry per CDR3 protein. The sample contains about 1,600,000 distinct CDR3 sequences, 40% to 50% of which appear only once.

The sequence was collected from a woman aged 18 to 35 in good health. The sequenced sample consisted of blood. V and J are TRBV6-1 and TRBJ1-2; 7 bases are shared with TRBD1. The chain's CDR3 is CASRVQGKVNYGYTF. The CDR3 nucleotides read TGTGCCAGCAGAGTACAGGGGAAGGTTAACTATGGCTACACCTTC.